The 27 T cell receptor beta chains in this list originate from one sample, sequenced in a study of lymphopenia after photon versus proton radiotherapy (dated by TCRdb to about 2019). The library came from the immunoSEQ multiplex PCR assay. The table was pulled from immuneACCESS by TCRdb, which kept in-frame rearrangements only. Such tables lose some clones; where checked, under half of the loss comes from unresolved V genes, and the rest has no known cause. The sample has some 64,000 clones on record, approximately 86% of them singletons. The ten top clones hold around 13% of the sample. This sample comprised peripheral blood, obtained from a patient treated with proton-based radiotherapy. Every receptor here comes from an elderly man with esophageal cancer.

This clone appeared a few times. This chain joins TRBV19 and TRBJ1-3, with D possibly TRBD1 on 6 matching bases. This CDR3 has 15 amino acids. Germline-derived CDR1 and CDR2 are LNHDA and SQIVND (reference sequence). CDR3 sequence reads: CGATARQAIGNTIYF. The DNA of the CDR3 is TGTGGAGCAACTGCGAGACAGGCAATTGGAAACACCATATATTTT. The full variable domain, rest sourced from reference TRBV19 and TRBJ1-3, is DGGITQSPKYLFRKEGQNVTLSCEQNLNHDAMYWYRQDPGQGLRLIYYSQIVNDFQKGDIAEGYSVSREKKESFPLTVTSAQKNPTAFYLCGATARQAIGNTIYFGEGSWLTVV.

There are a few counts of this clone. The junction shows a germline mismatch at one end, possibly a read error. The rearrangement uses TRBV10-3 and TRBJ1-3; 11 bases line up with TRBD1. The CDR3 extends over 17 amino acids. Germline values: CDR1 ENHRY, CDR2 SYGVKD. The CDR3 spells CAISESGLVDRGHGLHF. CDR3 nucleotides: TGTGCCATCAGTGAGTCAGGATTAGTGGACAGGGGGCACGGATTGCATTTT.

The genes are TRBV7-9 and TRBJ2-7; 9 bases are shared with TRBD2. CDR1 and CDR2 from the germline V gene are SEHNR and FQNEAQ (reference sequence). There are 15 residues in the CDR3. After removal of 5 bases from V and 2 bases from J, the junction contained 7 bases not matched to a gene. The CDR3 DNA follows: TGTGCCAGCAGCCCCCTAGCGGGATTTACCTACGAGCAGTACTTC. Its protein is CASSPLAGFTYEQYF.

This clone was picked up one time. The chain carries TRBV5-4 and TRBJ2-6; possible D gene TRBD2, 6 bases. Germline V CDR1 and CDR2: SGHNT, YYREEE (reference sequence). This CDR3 has 15 amino acids. The germline V and J ends were trimmed by 4 bases and 3 bases, with 11 bases remaining between them. The CDR3: CASSLRGGGANVLTF. CDR3 coding DNA: TGTGCCAGCAGCCTTCGGGGAGGTGGGGCCAACGTCCTGACTTTC.

The chain links TRBV7-2 to TRBJ2-3, with 10 bases that match TRBD2. CDR3 size: 16 residues. With V trimmed by 4 bases and J by 7 bases, 11 bases remained unmatched. Germline assignment: CDR1 SGHTA and CDR2 FQGNSA. The CDR3 spells CASSSWWERGGNTQYF. CDR3 coding DNA: TGTGCCAGCAGCTCCTGGTGGGAGCGGGGGGGCAATACGCAGTATTTT.

This clone is labeled as medium-sized (0.01 to 0.1%). The chain uses TRBV19 and TRBJ1-5; 12 positions match TRBD1. The CDR3 is 18 amino acids. Germline loops: CDR1 LNHDA, CDR2 SQIVND (reference sequence). Trimming at V came to 2 bases and at J to 0 bases, leaving 5 bases not matched to a gene. The CDR3 loop reads CASSITGQGAYSNQPQHF. For the CDR3, the DNA is TGTGCCAGTAGTATAACGGGACAGGGGGCATATAGCAATCAGCCCCAGCATTTT.

The chain combines TRBV5-5 with TRBJ2-3, with TRBD2 as a possible D gene (6 bases). The CDR3 extends over 15 amino acids. The germline V and J ends were trimmed by 5 bases and 4 bases, with 17 bases remaining between them. Looked up from germline, CDR1 is SGHKS and CDR2 is YYEKEE (reference sequence). CDR3 amino acids: CASSFRSTSSDTQYF. Written as DNA, the CDR3 is TGTGCCAGCAGTTTTAGGTCGACTAGTTCAGATACGCAGTATTTT.

The rearrangement joins TRBV19 to TRBJ1-1; tentatively, D is TRBD1 (5 bases). The CDR3 totals 15 residues. V gave up 5 bases and J gave up 4 bases, with 17 bases separating them. The germline V gene encodes CDR1 LNHDA and CDR2 SQIVND (reference sequence). For the CDR3, the DNA is TGTGCCAGTAGTCCCCCAACAGGCAGAGGCACTGAAGCTTTCTTT. This codes for CASSPPTGRGTEAFF.

The gene calls are TRBV18 and TRBJ2-3; the match to TRBD1 covers 8 bases. Unmatched junction bases numbered 4, after V lost 3 bases and J lost 2 bases. The CDR3 has 15 amino acids. Per the germline V gene, CDR1 is KGHSH and CDR2 is LQKENI. CDR3 sequence (DNA): TGTGCCAGCTCACCGGGGACAGGAGACACAGATACGCAGTATTTT. Its protein is CASSPGTGDTDTQYF.

The chain has TRBV30 and TRBJ2-5, with 7 bases fitting TRBD1. The CDR3 is made up of 15 amino acids. Losses at the gene ends were 0 bases for V and 5 bases for J; bases not matched to a gene: 9. Germline V gene data show CDR1 as GTSNPN and CDR2 as SVGIG (reference sequence). The CDR3 reads CAWSVVKGAGETQYF. CDR3 sequence (DNA): TGTGCCTGGAGTGTGGTTAAGGGGGCAGGGGAGACCCAGTACTTC. The complete variable domain, with remaining parts taken from reference TRBV30 and TRBJ2-5, reads SQTIHQWPATLVQPVGSPLSLECTVEGTSNPNLYWYRQAAGRGLQLLFYSVGIGQISSEVPQNLSASRPQDRQFILSSKKLLLSDSGFYLCAWSVVKGAGETQYFGPGTRLLVL.

V gene TRBV5-1 combines with J gene TRBJ2-5; 12 bases agree with TRBD2. The J call may not be correct, given that the DNA end is closer to TRBJ2-7. CDR3 length: 14 amino acids. Germline lookup yields CDR1 SGHRS and CDR2 YFSETQ. The CDR3 nucleotides read TGCGCCAGCAGCGAACTAGCGGGAGGTTACGAGCAGTACTTC. Translating gives CASSELAGGYEQYF.

The V call is TRBV30, the J call TRBJ2-7, with D uncertain. V lost 1 base and J lost 3, with 13 bases in between. Germline V gene lookup returns CDR1 GTSNPN and CDR2 SVGIG (reference sequence). The CDR3 loop spans 14 amino acids. CDR3 sequence: CAWSDLRNNYEQYF. The CDR3 DNA is TGTGCCTGGAGTGATCTCCGGAATAACTACGAGCAGTACTTC.

V and J are TRBV5-8 and TRBJ1-3; D not resolved. Germline CDR1 is SGHTS and CDR2 is YDEGEE. V lost 4 bases and J lost 0, with 8 bases in between. The CDR3 consists of 14 residues. The CDR3 region is CASSRAYSGNTIYF. DNA for the CDR3: TGTGCCAGCAGCCGCGCTTACTCTGGAAACACCATATATTTT. The whole variable domain, filled in from reference TRBV5-8 and TRBJ1-3, reads EAGVTQSPTHLIKTRGQQATLRCSPISGHTSVYWYQQALGLGLQFLLWYDEGEERNRGNFPPRFSGRQFPNYSSELNVNALELEDSALYLCASSRAYSGNTIYFGEGSWLTVV.

The CDR3 protein is CASSLGWDRAGQTQYF. Here the CDR3 DNA reads TGTGCCAGCAGCTTAGGTTGGGACAGGGCGGGCCAGACCCAGTACTTC. The V call is TRBV7-6, the J call TRBJ2-5; 9 bases map to TRBD1. CDR1 and CDR2 (germline): SGHVS, FNYEAQ. J was trimmed by 6 bases and V by 1 base; bases with no gene match: 9. This CDR3 has 16 residues.

This rearrangement joins TRBV9 to TRBJ1-2; D possibly corresponds to TRBD1 (5 bases). CDR1 and CDR2 (germline): SGDLS, YYNGEE. V was cut by 8 bases and J by 8 bases, with 16 bases left in between. The CDR3 is 12 amino acids. The CDR3 is CASALGGLGYTF. Written as DNA, the CDR3 is TGTGCCAGTGCCCTCGGGGGACTCGGCTACACCTTC.

This clone was seen only a few times. This chain links TRBV19 with TRBJ1-2, with 7 bases identical to TRBD1. Unmatched junction bases numbered 7, after V lost 10 bases and J lost 2 bases. CDR1 and CDR2 (germline): LNHDA, SQIVND (reference sequence). The CDR3 is 13 amino acids. The CDR3 bases are TGTGCCACCTGGGGGGGACAGAACTATGGCTACACCTTC. Its protein is CATWGGQNYGYTF.

The chain links TRBV7-2 to TRBJ2-3; D is perhaps TRBD1 or TRBD2 (6 bases each). Germline CDR1 reads SGHTA; CDR2 reads FQGNSA. With 1 base removed from V and 0 bases from J, the gap between germline ends came to 17 bases. The CDR3 spans 18 residues. This chain's CDR3 is CASSLGFGGTTSTDTQYF. The CDR3 coding sequence is TGTGCCAGCAGCTTAGGTTTTGGAGGGACAACTAGCACAGATACGCAGTATTTT.

The CDR3 loop reads CASSQFLRPDTQYF. CDR3 DNA sequence: TGCGCCAGCAGCCAGTTTCTACGGCCGGATACGCAGTATTTT. V usage is TRBV4-3 and J usage is TRBJ2-3, with D unclear. This CDR3 has 14 residues. The V and J ends lost 3 bases and 6 bases respectively, with 13 bases between them. Germline V gives CDR1 LGHNA, CDR2 YSLEER.

This chain joins TRBV6-5 and TRBJ2-1; no reliable D call. Trimming shortened V by 1 base and J by 8 bases, and 6 bases separated the two germline ends. The CDR3 length is 12 residues. The germline V gene has CDR1 MNHEY and CDR2 SVGAGI. The CDR3 loop reads CASSYWPHEQFF. The CDR3 DNA sequence: TGTGCCAGCAGTTACTGGCCCCATGAGCAGTTCTTC.

The rearrangement uses TRBV5-1 and TRBJ2-3; D is unresolved. The V gene's germline CDR1 is SGHRS and CDR2 YFSETQ. This CDR3 comprises 14 residues. The V end was cut by 4 bases, the J end by 0 bases, with 9 bases between. CDR3 loop: CASSLGDSTDTQYF. The CDR3 region has the DNA TGCGCCAGCAGCCTTGGCGATAGCACAGATACGCAGTATTTT. Full variable domain (rest looked up from reference TRBV5-1 and TRBJ2-3): KAGVTQTPRYLIKTRGQQVTLSCSPISGHRSVSWYQQTPGQGLQFLFEYFSETQRNKGNFPGRFSGRQFSNSRSEMNVSTLELGDSALYLCASSLGDSTDTQYFGPGTRLTVL.

The genes are TRBV25-1 and TRBJ2-5; D not certain. V lost 5 bases to trimming and J lost 1 base, with 8 bases between them. Per the germline V gene, CDR1 is MGHDK and CDR2 is SYGVNS. The CDR3 has 13 amino acids. The CDR3: CASSKNSQETQYF. The CDR3, as DNA: TGTGCCAGCAGTAAAAATAGCCAAGAGACCCAGTACTTC.

The chain recombines TRBV5-6 with TRBJ1-3; D is possibly TRBD1 (6 bases). Germline CDR1 SGHDT, CDR2 YYEEEE. The V end was cut by 5 bases, the J end by 0 bases, with 12 bases between. The CDR3 has 15 residues. Here the CDR3 reads CASSQGYFSGNTIYF. In DNA, the CDR3 is TGTGCCAGCAGTCAGGGGTACTTCTCTGGAAACACCATATATTTT. The full variable domain, in which reference TRBV5-6 and TRBJ1-3 provide the parts outside the CDR3, is DAGVTQSPTHLIKTRGQQVTLRCSPKSGHDTVSWYQQALGQGPQFIFQYYEEEERQRGNFPDRFSGHQFPNYSSELNVNALLLGDSALYLCASSQGYFSGNTIYFGEGSWLTVV.

The chain couples TRBV28 to TRBJ1-5, with no clear D. This CDR3 is built from 15 residues. V was shortened by 2 bases and J by 0 bases, with 8 bases between the two germline ends. From germline, CDR1 is MDHEN and CDR2 SYDVKM. In DNA form, the CDR3 reads TGTGCCAGCAGTTTACAGACCTATAGCAATCAGCCCCAGCATTTT. As protein: CASSLQTYSNQPQHF. Drawing the rest from reference TRBV28 and TRBJ1-5, the complete variable domain is DVKVTQSSRYLVKRTGEKVFLECVQDMDHENMFWYRQDPGLGLRLIYFSYDVKMKEKGDIPEGYSVSREKKERFSLILESASTNQTSMYLCASSLQTYSNQPQHFGDGTRLSIL.

This chain connects TRBV9 to TRBJ1-2; D call uncertain. Looked up from germline, CDR1 is SGDLS and CDR2 is YYNGEE. V was cut by 0 bases and J by 2 bases, with 8 bases left in between. This CDR3 spans 14 amino acids. The CDR3 bases are TGTGCCAGCAGCGTAGATCTCGGGAACTATGGCTACACCTTC. Amino acids: CASSVDLGNYGYTF.

The chain couples TRBV5-1 to TRBJ1-1, with a possible D match to TRBD1 (6 bases). From germline, CDR1 is SGHRS and CDR2 YFSETQ. V lost 4 bases, J lost 5 bases, and 15 bases lay in between. The CDR3 totals 14 residues. CDR3 DNA sequence: TGCGCCAGCAGCCAGCAGGGGAGGTGGACTGAAGCTTTCTTT. Translation: CASSQQGRWTEAFF. The full variable domain, with the rest looked up from reference TRBV5-1 and TRBJ1-1, is KAGVTQTPRYLIKTRGQQVTLSCSPISGHRSVSWYQQTPGQGLQFLFEYFSETQRNKGNFPGRFSGRQFSNSRSEMNVSTLELGDSALYLCASSQQGRWTEAFFGQGTRLTVV.

DNA of the CDR3: TGTGCCAGCTCACCACAAGGACAGACGAGCCTATACTATGGCTACACCTTC. It encodes CASSPQGQTSLYYGYTF. The chain joins TRBV18 to TRBJ1-2, with D possibly TRBD1 on 6 matching bases. The ends were cut back, 1 base at V and 3 bases at J, with 18 bases in the middle. The length of the CDR3 is 17 residues. CDR1 and CDR2 from the germline V gene are KGHSH and LQKENI.

The V and J genes are TRBV5-1 and TRBJ2-1; 9 nucleotides align to TRBD2. The V gene end was trimmed by 0 bases and the J gene end by 7 bases; junction bases not matched to a gene: 5. The CDR3 has 15 residues. CDR1 is SGHRS and CDR2 is YFSETQ in the germline V gene. CDR3 coding DNA: TGCGCCAGCAGCTTGGTTGGTAGCGGGGGAAATGAGCAGTTCTTC. Amino acid sequence: CASSLVGSGGNEQFF.